This T cell receptor (beta chain) was captured in a study of CD8+CD57+ T cells in acquired aplastic anemia. The overall study: Yields of DNA that came from sorted CD4+ and CD8+ cells averaged about 2.9 ug. Overall study findings and caveats: Patients had around 28 CD8+ CDR3 sequences in common with controls (the shared set).

This CDR3 region has 14 residues. V was clipped by 4 bases and J by 4 bases; unmatched bases: 7. Germline V gene data show CDR1 as SEHNR and CDR2 as FQNEAQ (reference sequence). For this clonotype: Its antigen is still unknown.

Genomic DNA was employed as the template in profiling TCR beta VDJ and CDR3. Using its own MiXCR run on the reads, TCRdb lists one record per CDR3 protein. Here the sample spans around 170,000 distinct CDR3 sequences, around 60% being singletons. Input material: sorted CD4+, CD8+, or CD8+CD57+ T cells (not recorded which) from PBMCs. This chain uses TRBV7-9 with TRBJ2-7; 7 nucleotides line up with TRBD1. This TCR was recovered from a human donor in good health. The CDR3 protein is CASSSDRKNYEQYF. The CDR3 DNA reads as TGTGCCAGCAGCTCGGACAGGAAAAATTACGAGCAGTACTTC.